This TCR beta chain was profiled in a study of identical twins. Template switching (which added a universal primer site) was used, and cDNA carried unique molecular identifiers. In TCRdb, the 5' RACE reads were re-called with MiXCR into one record per CDR3 protein. This sample has about 890,000 distinct CDR3 sequences, with about 12% found just once. The germline gives CDR1 SNHLY, CDR2 FYNNEI. The CDR3 is 15 residues long. Ten or more counts support this clonotype. Every sampled donor was Caucasian and healthy. This sample also appeared in a second study, on yellow fever vaccine responses in identical twins. According to that study: Reportedly, the T cell response mounted by twins to vaccine seemed partly convergent, partly personalized.

The specimen sequenced was PBMCs. V gene TRBV2 combines with J gene TRBJ2-3; D is perhaps TRBD1 (6 bases). The source of this sequence is a woman in her late teens or twenties in good health. CDR3 bases: TGTGCTAATTCAAGAACCTCAGGGGTCACAGATACGCAGTATTTT. Translating gives CANSRTSGVTDTQYF. Using reference TRBV2 and TRBJ2-3 for the parts outside the CDR3, the full variable domain is EPEVTQTPSHQVTQMGQEVILRCVPISNHLYFYWYRQILGQKVEFLVSFYNNEISEKSEIFDDQFSVERPDGSNFTLKIRSTKLEDSAMYFCANSRTSGVTDTQYFGPGTRLTVL.